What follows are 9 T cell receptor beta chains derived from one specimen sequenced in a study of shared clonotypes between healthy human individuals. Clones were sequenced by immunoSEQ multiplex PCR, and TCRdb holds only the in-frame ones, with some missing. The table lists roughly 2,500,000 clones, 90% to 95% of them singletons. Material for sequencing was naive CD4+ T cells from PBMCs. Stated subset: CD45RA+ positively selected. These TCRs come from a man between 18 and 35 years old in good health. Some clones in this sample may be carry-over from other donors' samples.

The CDR3 sequence: CASSLGHLSGNTIYF. DNA of the CDR3: TGTGCCAGCAGTTTGGGACATCTCTCTGGAAACACCATATATTTT. The chain carries TRBV6-5 and TRBJ1-3, with D tentatively TRBD1 (6 bases). Germline values: CDR1 MNHEY, CDR2 SVGAGI. V shed 4 bases and J shed 0 bases, with 10 bases lying between them. The CDR3 length is 15 residues.

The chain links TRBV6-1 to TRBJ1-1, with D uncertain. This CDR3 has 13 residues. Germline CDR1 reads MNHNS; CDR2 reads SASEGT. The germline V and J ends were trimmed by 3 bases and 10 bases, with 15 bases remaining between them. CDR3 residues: CASSDEGGARAFF. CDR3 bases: TGTGCCAGCAGTGATGAAGGTGGAGCGAGAGCTTTCTTT.

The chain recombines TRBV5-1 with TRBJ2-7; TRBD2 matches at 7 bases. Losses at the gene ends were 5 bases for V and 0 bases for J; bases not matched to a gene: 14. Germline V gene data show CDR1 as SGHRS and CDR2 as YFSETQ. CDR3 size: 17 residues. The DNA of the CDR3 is TGCGCCAGCAGTAGTGACACTAGCGTCTTCGGCTCCTACGAGCAGTACTTC. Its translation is CASSSDTSVFGSYEQYF.

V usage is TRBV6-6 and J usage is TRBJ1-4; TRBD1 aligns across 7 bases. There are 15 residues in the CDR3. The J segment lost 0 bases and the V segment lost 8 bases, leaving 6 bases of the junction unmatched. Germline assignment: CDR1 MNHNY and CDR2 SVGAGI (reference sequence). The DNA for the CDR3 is TGTGCCAGCGGGGACAGCGGCGCAACTAATGAAAAACTGTTTTTT. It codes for CASGDSGATNEKLFF.

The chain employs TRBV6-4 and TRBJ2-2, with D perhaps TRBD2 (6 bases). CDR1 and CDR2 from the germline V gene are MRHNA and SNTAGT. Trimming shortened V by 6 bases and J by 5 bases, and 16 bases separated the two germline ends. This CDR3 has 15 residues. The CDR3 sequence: CASSSGTAGTGELFF. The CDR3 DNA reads TGTGCCAGCAGCTCCGGGACGGCGGGAACCGGGGAGCTGTTTTTT.

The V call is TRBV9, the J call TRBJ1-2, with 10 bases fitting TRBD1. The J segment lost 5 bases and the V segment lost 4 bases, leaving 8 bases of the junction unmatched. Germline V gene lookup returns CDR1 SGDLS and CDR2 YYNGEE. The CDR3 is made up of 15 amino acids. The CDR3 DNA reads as TGTGCCAGCAGCTCAAGGGGACAGGGGACTTATGGCTACACCTTC. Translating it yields CASSSRGQGTYGYTF. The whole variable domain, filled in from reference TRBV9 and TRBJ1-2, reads DSGVTQTPKHLITATGQRVTLRCSPRSGDLSVYWYQQSLDQGLQFLIQYYNGEERAKGNILERFSAQQFPDLHSELNLSSLELGDSALYFCASSSRGQGTYGYTFGSGTRLTVV.

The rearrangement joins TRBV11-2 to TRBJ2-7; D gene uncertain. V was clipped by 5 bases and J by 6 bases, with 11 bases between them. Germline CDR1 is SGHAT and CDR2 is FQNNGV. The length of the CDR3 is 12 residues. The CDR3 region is CASSRNRAEQYF. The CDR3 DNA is TGTGCCAGCAGCAGAAATCGCGCCGAGCAGTACTTC.

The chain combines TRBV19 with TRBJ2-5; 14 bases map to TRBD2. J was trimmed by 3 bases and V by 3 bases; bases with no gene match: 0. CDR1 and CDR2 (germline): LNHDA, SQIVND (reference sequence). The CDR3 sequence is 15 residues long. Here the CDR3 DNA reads TGTGCCAGTAGTATGGGACTAGCGGGAGAAGAGACCCAGTACTTC. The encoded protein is CASSMGLAGEETQYF.

The CDR3 is CASSRKGPGAYGYTF. As DNA, the CDR3 is TGTGCCAGCAGTAGAAAGGGCCCGGGGGCCTATGGCTACACCTTC. This chain connects TRBV28 to TRBJ1-2, with TRBD1 as a possible D gene (6 bases). The CDR3 sequence is 15 residues long. V dropped 5 bases and J dropped 4 bases, with 17 bases sitting between them. CDR1 is MDHEN and CDR2 is SYDVKM in the germline V gene.